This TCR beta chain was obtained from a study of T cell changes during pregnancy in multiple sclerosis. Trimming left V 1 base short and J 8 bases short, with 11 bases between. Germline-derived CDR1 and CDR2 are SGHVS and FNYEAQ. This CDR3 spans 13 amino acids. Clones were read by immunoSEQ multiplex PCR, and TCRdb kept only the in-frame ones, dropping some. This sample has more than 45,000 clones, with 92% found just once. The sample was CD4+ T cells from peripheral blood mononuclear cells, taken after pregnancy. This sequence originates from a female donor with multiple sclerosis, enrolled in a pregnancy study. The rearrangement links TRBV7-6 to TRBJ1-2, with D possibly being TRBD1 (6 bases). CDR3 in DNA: TGTGCCAGCAGCTTAGGGCCAGGGGAAGGCTACACCTTC. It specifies CASSLGPGEGYTF.